This TCR beta chain was identified in a study of identical twins. Addition of a universal primer site occurred through template switching, and cDNA carried unique molecular identifiers. TCRdb itself ran the 5' RACE reads through MiXCR, one entry per CDR3 protein. The sample has hundreds of thousands of distinct CDR3 sequences; 8.6% are singletons. The CDR3 has 15 residues. Trimming stripped 5 bases from V and 0 bases from J, with 12 bases between. Per the germline V gene, CDR1 is SGDLS and CDR2 is YYNGEE. This sample was shared with a second study, whose subject was yellow fever vaccine responses in identical twins.

Specimen: PBMCs. The sequence came from a woman under 30 in good health. This rearrangement joins TRBV9 to TRBJ2-1, with D hard to call. This CDR3 reads CASSTEAFSYNEQFF. The CDR3 coding sequence is TGTGCCAGCAGTACCGAGGCGTTCTCCTACAATGAGCAGTTCTTC.